The 8 T cell receptor beta chains below were found in one sample sequenced in a study of beta chain features in type 1 diabetes. Study observations and caveats: Among patients with Type 1 diabetes, TCRB CDR3s were moderately but significantly shorter in every one of the four CD4+ subsets.

Since all of the isolated RNA was reverse transcribed, expressed TCRB transcripts were what got sequenced. Sequenced by immunoSEQ multiplex PCR; TCRdb stores in-frame clones only, minus some. The data contain about 740,000 clones, roughly an eighth of them singletons. The antigens these receptors bind are not known. The sample taken for sequencing was naive CD4+ T cells from blood. The receptors shown here come from a man between 18 and 35 years old with type 1 diabetes.

This clone turned up a few times. The chain carries TRBV6-5 and TRBJ1-4, with TRBD1 matching over 10 bases. The length of the CDR3 is 14 residues. CDR1 is MNHEY and CDR2 is SVGAGI in the germline V gene. V lost 6 bases and J lost 5; bases outside the gene matches: 3. The chain's CDR3 is CASSLGQGNEKLFF. CDR3 bases: TGTGCCAGCAGCCTGGGACAGGGGAATGAAAAACTGTTTTTT.

This clone has more than one count but fewer than ten. The chain couples TRBV28 to TRBJ2-7; a weak D match, TRBD1 (5 bases). V lost 2 bases and J lost 4, with 9 bases in between. The CDR3 runs to 13 residues. Germline CDR1 and CDR2: MDHEN and SYDVKM. CDR3: CASSLGAPYEQYF. The CDR3 DNA sequence: TGTGCCAGCAGTTTAGGGGCCCCTTACGAGCAGTACTTC.

This clone was picked up a small number of times. V and J are TRBV7-6 and TRBJ1-1, with D maybe TRBD1 (6 bases). The germline V gene has CDR1 SGHVS and CDR2 FNYEAQ. Trimming removed 4 bases at V and 1 base at J, with 13 bases between. The CDR3 contains 15 residues. In DNA form, the CDR3 reads TGTGCCAGCAGCTGGGGGGGCCCGAGGAACACTGAAGCTTTCTTT. Translation gives CASSWGGPRNTEAFF.

The V and J genes are TRBV4-1 and TRBJ1-2; no clear D. The CDR3 length is 14 residues. Germline CDR1 and CDR2: MGHRA and YSYEKL. The germline V and J ends were trimmed by 1 base and 5 bases, with 11 bases remaining between them. CDR3 sequence: CASSQVQTPYGYTF. The CDR3 bases are TGCGCCAGCAGCCAAGTACAGACACCTTATGGCTACACCTTC.

CDR3 protein: CASSLRTGELFF. In DNA form, the CDR3 reads TGTGCCAGCAGCTTAAGGACCGGGGAGCTGTTTTTT. This rearrangement joins TRBV13 to TRBJ2-2; D is uncertain. From germline, CDR1 is PRHDT and CDR2 FYEKMQ (reference sequence). The CDR3 consists of 12 residues. Trimming pared 2 bases from V and 5 bases from J, leaving 3 bases between.

There are a few counts of this clone. The rearrangement joins TRBV27 to TRBJ1-2; D is uncertain. The germline V gene encodes CDR1 MNHEY and CDR2 SMNVEV (reference sequence). CDR3 length equals 14 residues. Trimming removed 8 bases at V and 7 bases at J, with 20 bases between. DNA for the CDR3: TGTGCCAGCTCCCTTGGCTCCGAGGCCTTTGGCTACACCTTC. It specifies CASSLGSEAFGYTF.

In this sample, this clone turned up a few times. The same CDR3 can be traced to other DNA sequences in this sample. This chain uses TRBV5-1 with TRBJ1-2; possibly TRBD1 for D (5 bases). Germline lookup yields CDR1 SGHRS and CDR2 YFSETQ. CDR3 length: 12 residues. V gave up 4 bases and J gave up 4 bases, with 8 bases separating them. The chain's CDR3 is CASSDSLYGYTF. The DNA of the CDR3 is TGCGCCAGCAGCGACAGTCTCTATGGCTACACCTTC.

This clone was detected a few times. The V and J genes are TRBV13 and TRBJ2-5; D possibly corresponds to TRBD2 (6 bases). The CDR3 runs 15 residues. Germline V gives CDR1 PRHDT, CDR2 FYEKMQ (reference sequence). Trimming took off 5 bases at V and 4 bases at J, with 17 bases between the two ends. CDR3 residues: CASSPRGTPIETQYF. The DNA of the CDR3 is TGTGCCAGCAGCCCACGGGGGACCCCCATAGAGACCCAGTACTTC.